This entry describes one TCR beta chain. Its binding antigen is unknown. No base qualities exist here, and no much larger clone lies one base off it. TCRB CDR3 sequencing used the immunoSEQ assay on genomic DNA. Concerning the study's data processing: When patient CD8+ clones exceeding 1% were checked against published virus-specific TCRB sequences, only a few matched. Nothing other than productive TCRB rearrangements was included in the analyses. A clone was defined by a unique TCRB CDR3 sequence, and clonality was computed as a productive clonality index based on Shannon entropy. The template counts of each clone relative to the total templates per sample were used to calculate repertoire overlap between two samples. A correlation with a Spearman r of 0.61 was found between V-gene usage by flow cytometry and V-gene usage by TCRB sequencing. This is the immuneACCESS table as TCRdb keeps it, with only in-frame sequences that have V and J called. A part of the clones is gone; compared with another copy, unresolved V genes explain less than half, and the rest is unexplained. That table supplies the V and J calls and clone size; D and trimming were determined from the DNA. Within this sample are some 20,000 clones, with about 85% of them counted one time only. Together, the top ten hold approximately 11% of the sample.

Flow cytometry confirmed the purity of CD4+ and CD8+ cells that had been isolated by positive magnetic bead selection on an AutoMACS. Clonal expansions were first screened by flow cytometry with a TCR V beta antibody panel, then characterized by TCRB deep sequencing of sorted CD8+ fractions. Ficoll-Paque PLUS density gradient separation was used to isolate peripheral blood mononuclear cells. Nucleospin Tissue or Tissue XS kits were used to extract DNA from CD4-enriched, CD8-enriched or PBMC samples, and a Qubit 2.0 fluorometer was used for quantification. These data are taken from a study of somatic mutations in cytotoxic T cells in rheumatoid arthritis (dated 2017 in TCRdb). For the study in its entirety: Patient peripheral blood (just over 29 ml EDTA) was drawn right after diagnosis and before any treatment started. A total of 55 to 75 rheumatoid arthritis patients and 15 to 25 healthy controls underwent TCRB deep sequencing. The study asked whether expanded CD8+ T-cell clones in newly diagnosed, untreated rheumatoid arthritis carry somatic mutations, and used TCRB deep sequencing to characterize clonality. Sorted V beta1+ cells also underwent TCRB sequencing, and some V beta antibody-stained T-cell populations were flow-sorted at nearly 100% purity on a FACSAria II or Sony SH800. Median age was essentially the same in the patient group and the control group. General conclusions and limits of the study: CD8+ T-cell clonality did not differ significantly between rheumatoid arthritis patients and age-matched healthy controls. It was unknown which antigens the expanded CD8+ clones targeted, and their absence from virus-specific databases did not exclude viral specificity. The slight TRBV07 underrepresentation in patients was not adjusted for multiple comparisons. In patients, CD8+ clonality rose with age (Spearman r ~ 0.53), which was not the case in healthy controls. The largest CD8+ clone made up more than 20% of CD8+ cells in about an eighth of the roughly 60 patients, and blood and synovial fluid shared several identical CD8+ TCRB sequences.

From a lookup of the germline V gene, CDR1 and CDR2 are MDHEN and SYDVKM. V is cut by 5 bases and J by 2 bases, and the space between the germline ends is 16 bases. From the cysteine through the phenylalanine, the CDR3 covers 15 amino acids. Kept here is only the CDR3 DNA, which spans 45 bases and is read in frame from base 1. The rearranged chain carries TRBV28 and TRBJ2-7, with TRBD1 tentatively as D gene (6 bases match). The receptor's source is a man aged 18-30 years with rheumatoid arthritis. The sample was CD8+ T cells sorted from blood. The CDR3 region: CASSPGDRYPYEQYF. The DNA sequence reads TGTGCCAGCAGTCCCGGTGACAGGTATCCCTACGAGCAGTACTTC.